The 10 T cell receptor beta chains listed next were all sequenced from one sample in a study of blood T cell repertoires in COVID-19. Libraries were prepared by immunoSEQ multiplex PCR; TCRdb keeps only in-frame clonotypes and omits some of them. Among more than 60,000 clones, roughly 86% were seen once, and the ten largest hold roughly 7.2%. Sequenced sample: peripheral blood. Receptors originate from a man aged 60 to 69 with acute or convalescent COVID-19.

V gene TRBV24-1 combines with J gene TRBJ1-5; D not certain. Per the germline V gene, CDR1 is KGHDR and CDR2 is SFDVKD. The length of the CDR3 is 15 residues. Trimming removed 4 bases from V and 3 bases from J, with 12 bases in between. The CDR3 bases are TGTGCCACCAGTGAAAGTGGACTGACCAATCAGCCCCAGCATTTT. Amino acids: CATSESGLTNQPQHF.

The chain joins TRBV5-1 to TRBJ1-2, with TRBD1 as a possible D gene (5 bases). Trimming stripped 2 bases from V and 1 base from J, with 9 bases between. This CDR3 has 14 residues. In germline, CDR1 is SGHRS, CDR2 YFSETQ. DNA of the CDR3: TGCGCCAGCAGCTTAGGTGACAGTAACTATGGCTACACCTTC. Protein sequence: CASSLGDSNYGYTF.

The V gene is TRBV9, the J gene TRBJ1-2; the match to TRBD1 covers 11 bases. The germline V gene has CDR1 SGDLS and CDR2 YYNGEE. This CDR3 is built from 14 residues. V lost 0 bases and J lost 8; bases outside the gene matches: 3. CDR3 in amino acids: CASSVGTGGAGYTF. In DNA, the CDR3 is TGTGCCAGCAGCGTAGGGACAGGGGGCGCGGGCTACACCTTC.

This chain links TRBV24-1 with TRBJ1-1, with D maybe TRBD1 (5 bases). V gave up 1 base and J gave up 0 bases, with 8 bases separating them. The germline V gene encodes CDR1 KGHDR and CDR2 SFDVKD. CDR3 length: 15 amino acids. The chain's CDR3 is CATSDFPGMNTEAFF. Here the CDR3 DNA reads TGTGCCACCAGTGATTTCCCAGGGATGAACACTGAAGCTTTCTTT.

The chain carries TRBV19 and TRBJ2-7, with D tentatively TRBD2 (7 bases). Germline V gene sequence: CDR1 LNHDA, CDR2 SQIVND (reference sequence). The CDR3 consists of 14 residues. Trimming pared 3 bases from V and 6 bases from J, leaving 15 bases between. The CDR3: CASSIRQGRGEQYF. For the CDR3, the DNA is TGTGCCAGTAGTATTCGGCAGGGGAGGGGCGAGCAGTACTTC.

The chain is built from TRBV11-2 and TRBJ1-1; a weak D match, TRBD1 (6 bases). The CDR3 is 14 residues long. V was pared by 5 bases and J by 2 bases, with 12 bases between. The germline V gene encodes CDR1 SGHAT and CDR2 FQNNGV. The CDR3 region has the DNA TGTGCCAGCAGCCCAAGGACAGCCAACACTGAAGCTTTCTTT. Amino acid sequence: CASSPRTANTEAFF.

The V call is TRBV2, the J call TRBJ1-4; TRBD1 might be the D (6 bases). Germline lookup yields CDR1 SNHLY and CDR2 FYNNEI. The ends were cut back, 6 bases at V and 1 base at J, with 15 bases in the middle. CDR3 length: 16 amino acids. The CDR3 DNA reads TGTGCCAGCAGCCGGGACACCCCAAAAACTAATGAAAAACTGTTTTTT. This translates into CASSRDTPKTNEKLFF.

The chain employs TRBV4-3 and TRBJ1-2, with D possibly matching TRBD1 (5 bases). The V end was cut by 0 bases, the J end by 4 bases, with 15 bases between. Germline V gene sequence: CDR1 LGHNA, CDR2 YSLEER. The CDR3 spans 16 residues. CDR3 nucleotides: TGCGCCAGCAGCCAAGATTTACAGGAAAAAGCCTATGGCTACACCTTC. Amino acids: CASSQDLQEKAYGYTF.

The chain links TRBV4-3 to TRBJ1-1; TRBD1 aligns across 9 bases. Germline V lookup: CDR1 LGHNA, CDR2 YSLEER. With 2 bases clipped from V and 5 bases from J, the junction kept 9 bases outside the gene matches. CDR3 size: 16 residues. Written as DNA, the CDR3 is TGCGCCAGCAGCCAAACCCTGACAGGGGGAAATACTGAAGCTTTCTTT. Translated, it gives CASSQTLTGGNTEAFF.

J is TRBJ2-7 and V is TRBV6-2 or TRBV6-3; D uncertain. CDR3 length: 17 amino acids. Germline assignment: CDR1 MNHEY and CDR2 SVGEGT. With 2 bases removed from V and 4 bases from J, the gap between germline ends came to 21 bases. CDR3 DNA sequence: TGTGCCAGCAGTTACCCGACATTCCCTGGGCCTAATTACGAGCAGTACTTC. It specifies CASSYPTFPGPNYEQYF.